This T cell receptor (beta chain) appears in the sequencing data of a study of metastatic and nonmetastatic thyroid tumors. Across the study: A comparison of repertoires was made across blood and tumor or nodule tissue from malignant and benign thyroid patients. Study-level findings and limits: Significantly higher TCR beta diversity was reportedly seen in malignant thyroid tumors than benign nodules, in blood and tumor.

Each patient came to thyroid surgery without any prior treatment (of any kind). TCRdb ran MiXCR on the PCR reads. The sample comprises about 30,000 clones, 20% to 25% of which are singletons, and 7% to 10% rests with the top ten. In its sample, this clone was seen a few times. Its antigen is currently unknown. One base away lies a much larger clone, so this may be a sequencing read error. This CDR3 comprises 16 residues. The ends lost 3 bases at V and 6 bases at J; junction bases unmatched: 11. The germline CDR1 and CDR2 sequences are KGHSH and LQKENI. Material for sequencing was blood. The rearrangement uses TRBV18 and TRBJ1-2, with 9 bases lining up with TRBD1. The clonotype was recovered from a female donor with papillary thyroid cancer or a benign thyroid nodule (not recorded which). Some clones in this sample may be carry-over from other donors' samples. CDR3 protein: CASSPQGQGDGDGYTF. The CDR3 DNA reads TGTGCCAGCTCACCGCAGGGACAGGGTGATGGCGATGGCTACACCTTC.